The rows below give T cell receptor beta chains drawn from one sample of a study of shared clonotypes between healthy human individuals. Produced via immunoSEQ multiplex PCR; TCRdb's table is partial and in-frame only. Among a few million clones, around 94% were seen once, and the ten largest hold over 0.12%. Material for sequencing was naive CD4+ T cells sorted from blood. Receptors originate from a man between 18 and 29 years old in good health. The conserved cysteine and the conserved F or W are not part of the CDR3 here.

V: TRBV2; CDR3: ASSLGQAQETQY
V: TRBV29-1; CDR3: SVDRYNEQF
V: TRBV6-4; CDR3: ASSTGSEASYNSPLH
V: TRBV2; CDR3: ASMGINTGELF
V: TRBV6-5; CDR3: ASSSPGGSETQY
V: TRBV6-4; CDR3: ARTSGGCTGELF
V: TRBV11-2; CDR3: ASSRDSGFEKLF
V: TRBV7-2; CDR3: ASSLERYGYT
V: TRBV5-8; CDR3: ASSPTGVGDEKLF
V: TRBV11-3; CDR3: ASSFTRLTYEQY
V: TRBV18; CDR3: ASSTGQDYGYT
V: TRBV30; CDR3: AWSPGTGSARSSPLH
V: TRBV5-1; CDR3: ASSLDWSGANVLT
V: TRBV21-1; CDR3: ASRGQGEDYGYT
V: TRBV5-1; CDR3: ASSSTVRGPGNTIY
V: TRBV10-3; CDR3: AISGGVGSQETQY
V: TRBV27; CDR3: ASSLSSQESTDTQY